One sample yielded the 10 T cell receptor beta chains listed below, sequenced in a study of T cells in Graves' hyperthyroidism and ophthalmopathy. RNA transcripts yielded amplified TCR beta CDR3 regions. Initially, a first-round RT-PCR of the TCR CDR3 employed the HTBI primer set. Via MiXCR, TCRdb re-called the multiplex PCR reads, giving one row per CDR3 protein. The sample records over 250,000 distinct CDR3 sequences, around 22% being singletons. The sample was blood. Receptors originate from a man aged 25 to 40 with Graves' ophthalmopathy.

The V gene is TRBV12-5, the J gene TRBJ2-5, with D perhaps TRBD2 (7 bases). Trimming pared 5 bases from V and 2 bases from J, leaving 15 bases between. The CDR3 has 15 amino acids. Germline V gene sequence: CDR1 LGHNT, CDR2 FRNRAP. The CDR3 protein is CASGGGGGGQETQYF. For the CDR3, the DNA is TGTGCTAGTGGTGGTGGAGGGGGGGGTCAAGAGACCCAGTACTTC.

Many counts were recorded for this clonotype. The chain uses TRBV5-1 and TRBJ2-1; TRBD2 agrees at 11 bases. After removal of 7 bases from V and 8 bases from J, the junction contained 11 bases not matched to a gene. Germline V gene lookup returns CDR1 SGHRS and CDR2 YFSETQ. The length of the CDR3 is 15 residues. CDR3 bases: TGCGCCAGCTCCGTTGTGGTAGCGGGGGGGGATGAGCAGTTCTTC. Its translation: CASSVVVAGGDEQFF.

The V call is TRBV29-1, the J call TRBJ1-1, with D tentatively TRBD1 (6 bases). The CDR3 has 12 residues. Germline CDR1 SQVTM, CDR2 ANQGSEA. The V and J ends lost 4 bases and 10 bases respectively, with 16 bases between them. CDR3 amino acids: CSVVGQHTGAFF. The CDR3 DNA follows: TGCAGCGTTGTAGGACAGCATACAGGAGCTTTCTTT.

The gene calls are TRBV24-1 and TRBJ2-7; D call uncertain. The CDR3 runs to 12 residues. Germline V gene sequence: CDR1 KGHDR, CDR2 SFDVKD. Trimming shortened V by 3 bases and J by 4 bases, and 6 bases separated the two germline ends. The CDR3 bases are TGTGCCACCAGTGATCTCGGTTACGAGCAGTACTTC. Its translation is CATSDLGYEQYF.

V and J are TRBV28 and TRBJ2-5; either TRBD1 or TRBD2 may supply D (6 bases each). In germline, CDR1 is MDHEN, CDR2 SYDVKM. The CDR3 contains 15 residues. The V gene lost 6 bases and the J gene lost 7 bases, with 21 bases spanning the gap. The CDR3 loop reads CASSPGGGNRGTQYF. The DNA for the CDR3 is TGTGCCAGCAGCCCCGGGGGCGGGAACCGGGGGACCCAGTACTTC.

This clonotype was counted many times. The genes are TRBV20-1 and TRBJ2-7; D is undetermined. The CDR3 spans 13 residues. The V and J ends lost 5 bases and 3 bases respectively, with 14 bases between them. The germline gives CDR1 DFQATT, CDR2 SNEGSKA (reference sequence). The CDR3 spells CSALKTGIYEQYF. For the CDR3, the DNA is TGCAGTGCTTTAAAGACTGGGATCTACGAGCAGTACTTC.

The chain couples TRBV6-1 to TRBJ1-6; tentative D call: TRBD1 (6 bases). The V gene lost 5 bases and the J gene lost 8 bases, with 22 bases spanning the gap. Germline loops: CDR1 MNHNS, CDR2 SASEGT. The CDR3 runs to 17 residues. CDR3 in amino acids: CASSPLDFLGGDSPLHF. CDR3 coding DNA: TGTGCCAGCAGTCCCCTTGATTTTTTAGGGGGGGATTCACCCCTCCACTTT.

This clonotype was recorded at least ten times. The CDR3 DNA follows: TGCAGCGTTGGGAGACAGAACACTGAAGCTTTCTTT. It specifies CSVGRQNTEAFF. The J gene is TRBJ1-1, the V gene TRBV29-1; D not certain. V lost 4 bases and J lost 1, with 7 bases in between. The CDR3 is made up of 12 amino acids. The germline CDR1 and CDR2 sequences are SQVTM and ANQGSEA.

This clonotype occurred many times. The chain joins TRBV7-6 to TRBJ1-2; D possibly corresponds to TRBD1 (5 bases). There are 15 residues in the CDR3. Deletions cut 2 bases from V and 0 bases from J, with 10 bases between. Germline assignment: CDR1 SGHVS and CDR2 FNYEAQ. The CDR3 DNA reads TGTGCCAGCAGCTTATATCAGGGAGCTAACTATGGCTACACCTTC. Translation gives CASSLYQGANYGYTF.

This sequence joins TRBV24-1 and TRBJ1-5; perhaps TRBD1 as D (6 bases). Germline assignment: CDR1 KGHDR and CDR2 SFDVKD. With 6 bases removed from V and 5 bases from J, the gap between germline ends came to 19 bases. The CDR3 is 16 residues long. The CDR3 region has the DNA TGTGCCACCAGTCCGGCGGGTAACAGGGAGGATCAGCCCCAGCATTTT. Encoded protein: CATSPAGNREDQPQHF.